This T cell receptor (beta chain) is drawn from a study of T cells in Graves' hyperthyroidism and ophthalmopathy. Amplified TCR beta CDR3 regions came from RNA transcripts. First-round RT-PCR with HTBI primers amplified the TCR CDR3 region. TCRdb re-analysed the multiplex PCR reads in MiXCR, keeping a single row per CDR3 protein. The profile shows 300,000 to 450,000 distinct CDR3 sequences, more than 14% of them singletons. CDR1 is MNHEY, CDR2 SMNVEV, per germline (reference sequence). This CDR3 has 12 residues. Trimming left V 11 bases short and J 1 base short, with 11 bases between. Input material: blood. This TCR was recovered from a woman aged 30 to 39 with Graves' ophthalmopathy. This chain links TRBV27 with TRBJ1-1, with no clear D. The CDR3 spells CAGMRGNTEAFF. For the CDR3, the DNA is TGTGCCGGCATGAGAGGGAACACTGAAGCTTTCTTT.